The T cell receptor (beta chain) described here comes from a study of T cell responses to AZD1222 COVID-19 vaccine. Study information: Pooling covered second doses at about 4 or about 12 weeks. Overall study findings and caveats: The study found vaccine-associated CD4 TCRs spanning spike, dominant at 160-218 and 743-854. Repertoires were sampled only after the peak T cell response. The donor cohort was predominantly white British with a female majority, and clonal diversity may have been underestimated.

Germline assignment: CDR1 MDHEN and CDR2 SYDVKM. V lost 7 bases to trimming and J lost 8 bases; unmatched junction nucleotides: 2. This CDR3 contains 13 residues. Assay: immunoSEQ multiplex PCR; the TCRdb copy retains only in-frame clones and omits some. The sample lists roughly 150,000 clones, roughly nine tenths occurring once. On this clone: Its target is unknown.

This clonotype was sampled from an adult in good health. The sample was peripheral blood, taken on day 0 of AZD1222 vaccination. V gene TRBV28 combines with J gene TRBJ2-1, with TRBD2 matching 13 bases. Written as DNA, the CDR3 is TGTGCCAGCAAGGGACTAGCGGGATATGAGCAGTTCTTC. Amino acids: CASKGLAGYEQFF.